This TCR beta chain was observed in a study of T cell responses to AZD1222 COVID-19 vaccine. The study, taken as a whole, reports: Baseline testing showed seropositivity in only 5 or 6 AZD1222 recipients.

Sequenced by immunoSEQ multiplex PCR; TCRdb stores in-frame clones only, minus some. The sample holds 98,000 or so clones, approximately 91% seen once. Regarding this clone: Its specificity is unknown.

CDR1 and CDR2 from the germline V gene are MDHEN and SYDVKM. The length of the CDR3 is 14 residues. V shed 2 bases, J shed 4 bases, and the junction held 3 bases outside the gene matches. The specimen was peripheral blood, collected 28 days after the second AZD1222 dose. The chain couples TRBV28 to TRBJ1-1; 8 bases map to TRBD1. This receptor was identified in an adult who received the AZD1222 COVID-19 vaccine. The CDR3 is CASSLIQGATEAFF. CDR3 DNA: TGTGCCAGCAGTTTAATCCAGGGGGCCACTGAAGCTTTCTTT.